Below, one T cell receptor beta chain is given with its context. Its target is not known. V lost 1 base and J lost 3; bases outside the gene matches: 5. This CDR3 is 15 amino acids long. Germline V lookup: CDR1 SGHNT, CDR2 YENEEA. These data are taken from a study of shared clonotypes between healthy human individuals. About the study: The study enrolled a couple of women and a few men aged 18 to 49. Points from the study as a whole: Rarefaction revealed incomplete sorted-subset sequencing despite large depth.

Libraries were prepared by immunoSEQ multiplex PCR; TCRdb keeps only in-frame clonotypes and omits some of them. Among about 1 million clones listed, around 82% were seen once. The receptor was isolated from a man aged 18 to 30 in good health. Some clones in this sample may be carry-over from other donors' samples. The rearrangement uses TRBV11-3 and TRBJ2-7; 8 nucleotides match TRBD1. Sequenced input: memory CD4+ T cells from PBMCs. Described subset: CD45RA-negative fraction. CDR3 residues: CASSLGAGGFYEQYF. The DNA of the CDR3 is TGTGCCAGCAGCTTAGGGGCAGGGGGCTTCTACGAGCAGTACTTC.